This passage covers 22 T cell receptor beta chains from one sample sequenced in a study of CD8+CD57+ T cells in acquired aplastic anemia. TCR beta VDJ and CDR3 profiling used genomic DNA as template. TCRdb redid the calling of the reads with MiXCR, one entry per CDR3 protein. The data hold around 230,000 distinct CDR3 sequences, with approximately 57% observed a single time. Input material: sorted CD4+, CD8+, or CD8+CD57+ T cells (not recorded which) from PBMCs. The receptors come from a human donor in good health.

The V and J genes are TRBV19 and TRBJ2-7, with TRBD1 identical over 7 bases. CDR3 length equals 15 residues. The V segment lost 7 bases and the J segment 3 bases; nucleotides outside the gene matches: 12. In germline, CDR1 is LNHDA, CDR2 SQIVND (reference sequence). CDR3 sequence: CASTKQQGSYYEQYF. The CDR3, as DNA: TGTGCCAGTACCAAACAACAGGGGTCCTACTACGAGCAGTACTTC.

CDR3 amino acids: CATSDSQGISTEAFF. The CDR3 DNA is TGTGCCACCAGTGATTCACAGGGAATAAGCACTGAAGCTTTCTTT. The V gene is TRBV24-1, the J gene TRBJ1-1; possible D gene TRBD1, 6 bases. Germline assignment: CDR1 KGHDR and CDR2 SFDVKD. This CDR3 is built from 15 residues. V gave up 2 bases and J gave up 4 bases, with 13 bases separating them.

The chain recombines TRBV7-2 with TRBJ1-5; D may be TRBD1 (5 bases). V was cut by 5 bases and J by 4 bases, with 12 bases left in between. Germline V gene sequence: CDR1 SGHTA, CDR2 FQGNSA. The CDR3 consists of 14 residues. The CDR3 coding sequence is TGTGCCAGCAGCCCGGGACGGCCAAATCAGCCCCAGCATTTT. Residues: CASSPGRPNQPQHF.

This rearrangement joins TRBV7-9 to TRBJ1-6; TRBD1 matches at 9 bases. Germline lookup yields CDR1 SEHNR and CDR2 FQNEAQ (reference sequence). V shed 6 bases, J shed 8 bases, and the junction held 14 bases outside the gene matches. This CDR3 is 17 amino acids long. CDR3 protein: CASRPGTGSLRDSPLHF. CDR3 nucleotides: TGTGCCAGCAGGCCCGGGACAGGGTCCTTAAGAGATTCACCCCTCCACTTT. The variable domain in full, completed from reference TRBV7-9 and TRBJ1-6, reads DTGVSQNPRHKITKRGQNVTFRCDPISEHNRLYWYRQTLGQGPEFLTYFQNEAQLEKSRLLSDRFSAERPKGSFSTLEIQRTEQGDSAMYLCASRPGTGSLRDSPLHFGNGTRLTVT.

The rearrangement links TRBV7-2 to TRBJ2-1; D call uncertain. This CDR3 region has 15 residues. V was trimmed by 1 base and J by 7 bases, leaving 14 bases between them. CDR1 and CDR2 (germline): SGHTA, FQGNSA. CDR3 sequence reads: CASSLGPTQRNEQFF. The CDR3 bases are TGTGCCAGCAGCTTAGGGCCAACCCAGAGGAATGAGCAGTTCTTC.

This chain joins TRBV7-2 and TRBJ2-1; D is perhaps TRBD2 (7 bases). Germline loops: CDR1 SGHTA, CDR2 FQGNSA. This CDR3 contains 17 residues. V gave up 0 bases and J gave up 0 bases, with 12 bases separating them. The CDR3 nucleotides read TGTGCCAGCAGCTTAGCCGCGGGGGCCTCCTCCTACAATGAGCAGTTCTTC. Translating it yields CASSLAAGASSYNEQFF.

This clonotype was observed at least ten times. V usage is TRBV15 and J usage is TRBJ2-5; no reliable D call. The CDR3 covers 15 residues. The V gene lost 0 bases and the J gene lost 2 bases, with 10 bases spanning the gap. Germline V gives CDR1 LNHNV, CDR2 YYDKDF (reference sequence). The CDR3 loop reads CATSRDGSVQETQYF. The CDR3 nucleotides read TGTGCCACCAGCAGAGATGGGTCAGTTCAAGAGACCCAGTACTTC.

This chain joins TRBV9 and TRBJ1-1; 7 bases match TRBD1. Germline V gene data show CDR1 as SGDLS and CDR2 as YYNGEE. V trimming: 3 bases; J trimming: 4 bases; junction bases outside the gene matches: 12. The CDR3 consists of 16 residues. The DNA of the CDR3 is TGTGCCAGCAGCGCAGGTGAGGGGGCGTGGGGCACTGAAGCTTTCTTT. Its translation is CASSAGEGAWGTEAFF.

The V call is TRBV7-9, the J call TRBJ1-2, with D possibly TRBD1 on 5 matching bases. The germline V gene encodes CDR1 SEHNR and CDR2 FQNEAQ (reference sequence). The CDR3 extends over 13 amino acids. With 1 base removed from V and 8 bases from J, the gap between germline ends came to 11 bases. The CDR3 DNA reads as TGTGCCAGCAGCTTAGAAGGGAAGGGGGGCTACACCTTC. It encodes CASSLEGKGGYTF.

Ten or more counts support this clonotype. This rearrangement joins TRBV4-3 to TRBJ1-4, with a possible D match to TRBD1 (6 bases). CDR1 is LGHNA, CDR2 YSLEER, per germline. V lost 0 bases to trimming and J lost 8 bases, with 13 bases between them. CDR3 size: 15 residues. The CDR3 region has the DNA TGCGCCAGCAGCCAAGATCTGGGGGCGAGCGAAAAACTGTTTTTT. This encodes CASSQDLGASEKLFF.

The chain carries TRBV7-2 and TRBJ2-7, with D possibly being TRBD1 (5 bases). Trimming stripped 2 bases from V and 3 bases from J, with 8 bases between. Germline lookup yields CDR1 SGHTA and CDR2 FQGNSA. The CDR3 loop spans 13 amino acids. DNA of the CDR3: TGTGCCAGCAGCTTACCAGGGTTCTACGAGCAGTACTTC. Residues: CASSLPGFYEQYF.

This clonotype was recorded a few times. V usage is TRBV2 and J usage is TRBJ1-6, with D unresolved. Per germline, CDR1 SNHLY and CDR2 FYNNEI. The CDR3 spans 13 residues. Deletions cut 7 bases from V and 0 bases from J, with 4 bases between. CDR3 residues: CASTSSYNSPLHF. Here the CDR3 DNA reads TGTGCCAGCACTAGCTCCTATAATTCACCCCTCCACTTT.

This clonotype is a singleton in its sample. CDR3 sequence (DNA): TGTGCCAGCAGCCCTGGCGGGAGGGATACGCAGTATTTT. The encoded protein is CASSPGGRDTQYF. J is TRBJ2-3 and V is TRBV2, with 8 positions matching TRBD2. Germline CDR1 is SNHLY and CDR2 is FYNNEI. CDR3 size: 13 residues. With V trimmed by 6 bases and J by 6 bases, 5 bases remained unmatched. The full variable domain, rest sourced from reference TRBV2 and TRBJ2-3, is EPEVTQTPSHQVTQMGQEVILRCVPISNHLYFYWYRQILGQKVEFLVSFYNNEISEKSEIFDDQFSVERPDGSNFTLKIRSTKLEDSAMYFCASSPGGRDTQYFGPGTRLTVL.

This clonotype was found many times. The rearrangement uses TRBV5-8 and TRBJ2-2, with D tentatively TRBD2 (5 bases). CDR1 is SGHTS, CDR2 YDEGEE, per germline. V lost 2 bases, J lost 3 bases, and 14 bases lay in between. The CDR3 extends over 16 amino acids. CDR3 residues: CASSFSSRTHTGELFF. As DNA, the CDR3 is TGTGCCAGCAGCTTTAGTTCCCGGACTCACACCGGGGAGCTGTTTTTT.

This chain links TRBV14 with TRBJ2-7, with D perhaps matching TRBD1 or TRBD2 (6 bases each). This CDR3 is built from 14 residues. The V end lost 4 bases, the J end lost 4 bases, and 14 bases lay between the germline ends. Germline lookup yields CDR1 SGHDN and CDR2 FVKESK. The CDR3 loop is CASSRGAGGYEQYF. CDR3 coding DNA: TGTGCCAGCAGCCGGGGGGCCGGCGGGTACGAGCAGTACTTC.

The CDR3 DNA is TGTGCCAGCAGCGCCCTACAGGGGGCGAACACTGAAGCTTTCTTT. It encodes CASSALQGANTEAFF. This chain connects TRBV9 to TRBJ1-1; 9 bases map to TRBD1. Per germline, CDR1 SGDLS and CDR2 YYNGEE. V lost 3 bases, J lost 1 base, and 4 bases stayed unmatched. The CDR3 loop spans 15 amino acids.

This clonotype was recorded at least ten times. The CDR3 is CASSQGLAAGYEQYF. CDR3 DNA sequence: TGTGCCAGCAGCCAAGGGTTAGCGGCAGGCTACGAGCAGTACTTC. The chain combines TRBV3-1 with TRBJ2-7; TRBD2 might be the D (6 bases). The germline CDR1 and CDR2 sequences are LGHDT and YNNKEL (reference sequence). The CDR3 is made up of 15 amino acids. Trimming stripped 1 base from V and 3 bases from J, with 13 bases between.

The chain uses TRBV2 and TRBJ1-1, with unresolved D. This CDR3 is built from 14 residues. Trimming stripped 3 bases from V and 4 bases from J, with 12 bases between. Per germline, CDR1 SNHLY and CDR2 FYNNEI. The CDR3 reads CASSEGRKATEAFF. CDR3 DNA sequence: TGTGCCAGCAGTGAGGGGAGGAAGGCCACTGAAGCTTTCTTT. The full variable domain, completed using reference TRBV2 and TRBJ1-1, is EPEVTQTPSHQVTQMGQEVILRCVPISNHLYFYWYRQILGQKVEFLVSFYNNEISEKSEIFDDQFSVERPDGSNFTLKIRSTKLEDSAMYFCASSEGRKATEAFFGQGTRLTVV.

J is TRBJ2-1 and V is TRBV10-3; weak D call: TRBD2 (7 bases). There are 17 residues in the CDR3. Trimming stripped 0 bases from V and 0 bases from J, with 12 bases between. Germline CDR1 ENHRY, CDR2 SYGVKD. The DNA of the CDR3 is TGTGCCATCAGTGAGTCGGGGGCGGGAGTCTCCTACAATGAGCAGTTCTTC. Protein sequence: CAISESGAGVSYNEQFF.

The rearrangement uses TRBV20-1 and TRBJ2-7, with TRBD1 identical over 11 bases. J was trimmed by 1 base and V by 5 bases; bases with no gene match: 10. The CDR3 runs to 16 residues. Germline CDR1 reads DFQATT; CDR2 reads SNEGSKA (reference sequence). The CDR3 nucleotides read TGCAGTGCTCGTGCGGACAGGGGGCGACCGTCCTACGAGCAGTACTTC. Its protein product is CSARADRGRPSYEQYF.

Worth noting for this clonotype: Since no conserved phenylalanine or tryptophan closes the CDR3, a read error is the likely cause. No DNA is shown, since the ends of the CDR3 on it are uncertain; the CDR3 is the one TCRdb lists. CDR3 in amino acids: CSARSSGSPYL. The chain has TRBV20-1 and TRBJ2-3; the table's TRBD2 call for D was not verified on the DNA. Germline V gene sequence: CDR1 DFQATT, CDR2 SNEGSKA (reference sequence). With termini counted, the CDR3 has 11 amino acids.

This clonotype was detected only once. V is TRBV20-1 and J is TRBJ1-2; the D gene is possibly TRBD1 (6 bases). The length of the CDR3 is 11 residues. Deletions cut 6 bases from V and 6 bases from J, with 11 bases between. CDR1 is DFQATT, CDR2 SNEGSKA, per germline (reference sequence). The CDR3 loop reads CSASGAHGYTF. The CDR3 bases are TGCAGTGCCTCGGGGGCCCATGGCTACACCTTC.